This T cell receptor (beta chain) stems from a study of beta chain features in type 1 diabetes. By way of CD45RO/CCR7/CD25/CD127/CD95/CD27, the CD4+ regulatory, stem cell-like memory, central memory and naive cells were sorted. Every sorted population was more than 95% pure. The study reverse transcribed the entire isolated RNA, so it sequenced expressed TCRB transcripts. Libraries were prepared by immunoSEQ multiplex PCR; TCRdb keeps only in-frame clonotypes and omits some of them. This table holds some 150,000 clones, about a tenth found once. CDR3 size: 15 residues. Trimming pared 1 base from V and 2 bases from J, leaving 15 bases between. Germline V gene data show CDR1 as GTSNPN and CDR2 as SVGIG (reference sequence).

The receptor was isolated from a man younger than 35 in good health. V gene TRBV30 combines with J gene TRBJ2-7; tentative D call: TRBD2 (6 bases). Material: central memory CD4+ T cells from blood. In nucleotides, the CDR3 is TGTGCCTGGAGTGGGGGGACTCCACAGCCCTACGAGCAGTACTTC. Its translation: CAWSGGTPQPYEQYF.